One and the same sample provided the 17 T cell receptor beta chains below, sequenced in a study of CD8 T cells in Susac syndrome (dated by TCRdb to 2018 to 2020). Preparation of the library involved the immunoSEQ multiplex PCR assay. RNA was extracted using the RNeasy kit, and about 0.5 to 1 ug of the RNA was reverse transcribed with random hexamers. TCRdb reworked the public reads: Q25 trimming with fastp, MiXCR clone assembly, productive beta chains retained. Every CDR3 protein is listed once, alongside the most common genes and DNA of its rows. Recorded for this sample are fewer than 250,000 distinct CDR3 sequences; 92% of them occurred a single time. The leading ten clones occupy roughly 0.13% of the sample. What was sequenced was CD8+ T cells from PBMCs. These receptors came from a human donor with multiple sclerosis.

The rearrangement joins TRBV15 to TRBJ1-1, with D tentatively TRBD1 (6 bases). This CDR3 is 14 amino acids long. V shed 4 bases and J shed 5 bases, with 14 bases lying between them. The germline gives CDR1 LNHNV, CDR2 YYDKDF (reference sequence). The CDR3 region is CATSKEQGGTEAFF. The CDR3 DNA sequence: TGTGCCACCAGCAAGGAACAGGGAGGGACTGAAGCTTTCTTT. Looking up the rest from reference TRBV15 and TRBJ1-1 gives the full variable domain: DAMVIQNPRYQVTQFGKPVTLSCSQTLNHNVMYWYQQKSSQAPKLLFHYYDKDFNNEADTPDNFQSRRPNTSFCFLDIRSPGLGDTAMYLCATSKEQGGTEAFFGQGTRLTVV.

This chain uses TRBV4-3 with TRBJ2-1; D remains unclear. V was trimmed by 0 bases and J by 4 bases, leaving 4 bases between them. Germline CDR1 LGHNA, CDR2 YSLEER. The CDR3 is made up of 13 amino acids. The CDR3 protein is CASSQERYNEQFF. In DNA form, the CDR3 reads TGCGCCAGCAGCCAAGAGCGGTACAATGAGCAGTTCTTC.

The chain links TRBV7-2 to TRBJ2-1; D is perhaps TRBD2 (5 bases). There are 17 residues in the CDR3. The germline gives CDR1 SGHTA, CDR2 FQGNSA. Trimming cost V 6 bases and J 0 bases, with 18 bases left between them. The CDR3 DNA is TGTGCCAGCAGTCTTCCTCCTCGGGGTAGCTCCTACAATGAGCAGTTCTTC. As protein: CASSLPPRGSSYNEQFF.

This CDR3 is CASRIGNTEAFF. CDR3 nucleotide sequence: TGTGCCAGCAGAATAGGGAACACTGAAGCTTTCTTT. V and J are TRBV6-5 and TRBJ1-1; D is unclear. CDR3 length equals 12 residues. Per germline, CDR1 MNHEY and CDR2 SVGAGI. V dropped 6 bases and J dropped 1 base, with 6 bases sitting between them.

This rearrangement joins TRBV5-4 to TRBJ2-1, with TRBD2 matching over 8 bases. Germline V gene lookup returns CDR1 SGHNT and CDR2 YYREEE (reference sequence). The CDR3 covers 14 residues. Trimming at V came to 5 bases and at J to 3 bases, leaving 4 bases not matched to a gene. CDR3 sequence (DNA): TGTGCCAGCAGAGCGGGAGAGGACTACAATGAGCAGTTCTTC. Translation gives CASRAGEDYNEQFF.

The V call is TRBV19, the J call TRBJ1-4; D is perhaps TRBD1 (5 bases). The CDR3 runs to 14 residues. Germline V gene sequence: CDR1 LNHDA, CDR2 SQIVND (reference sequence). With 3 bases removed from V and 8 bases from J, the gap between germline ends came to 13 bases. For the CDR3, the DNA is TGTGCCAGTAGTATCCAGGGTCTGAACGAAAAACTGTTTTTT. Encoded protein: CASSIQGLNEKLFF.

The V and J genes are TRBV7-6 and TRBJ2-3; D perhaps matches TRBD1 (6 bases). Germline V CDR1 and CDR2: SGHVS, FNYEAQ. The CDR3 is made up of 16 amino acids. V was cut by 4 bases and J by 5 bases, with 19 bases left in between. The CDR3 nucleotides read TGTGCCAGCAGCTCCCAGGGGTACAAAAACGGAGATACGCAGTATTTT. Translating gives CASSSQGYKNGDTQYF.

This chain connects TRBV3-1 to TRBJ2-1, with 8 bases fitting TRBD2. The CDR3 has 16 amino acids. With V trimmed by 4 bases and J by 5 bases, 10 bases remained unmatched. The germline V gene encodes CDR1 LGHDT and CDR2 YNNKEL (reference sequence). In nucleotides, the CDR3 is TGTGCCAGCAGCCCCATAGCGGGACCAAAAGACAATGAGCAGTTCTTC. This codes for CASSPIAGPKDNEQFF.

The CDR3 coding sequence is TGTGCCAGCAGCTTAGGGGGGACAGGGAACGAGCAGTACTTC. This gives the protein CASSLGGTGNEQYF. The chain combines TRBV7-6 with TRBJ2-7; 9 bases are a match to TRBD1. CDR1 and CDR2 (germline): SGHVS, FNYEAQ. CDR3 length: 14 amino acids. V was clipped by 1 base and J by 5 bases; unmatched bases: 3.

The V and J genes are TRBV7-9 and TRBJ2-7; 8 bases map to TRBD2. The germline gives CDR1 SEHNR, CDR2 FQNEAQ (reference sequence). There are 16 residues in the CDR3. V lost 1 base to trimming and J lost 3 bases; unmatched junction nucleotides: 8. The CDR3 loop reads CASSLGTSSPGYEQYF. In DNA form, the CDR3 reads TGTGCCAGCAGCTTAGGGACTAGCTCTCCTGGCTACGAGCAGTACTTC. Variable domain in full (rest from reference TRBV7-9 and TRBJ2-7): DTGVSQNPRHKITKRGQNVTFRCDPISEHNRLYWYRQTLGQGPEFLTYFQNEAQLEKSRLLSDRFSAERPKGSFSTLEIQRTEQGDSAMYLCASSLGTSSPGYEQYFGPGTRLTVT.

The rearrangement joins TRBV4-3 to TRBJ2-1, with D perhaps TRBD2 (6 bases). CDR3 size: 17 residues. The germline V and J ends were trimmed by 1 base and 8 bases, with 21 bases remaining between them. Germline CDR1 LGHNA, CDR2 YSLEER. CDR3 sequence (DNA): TGCGCCAGCAGCCAAGGCGGAGCTGGCCAAGCGGGCGATGAGCAGTTCTTC. Translated: CASSQGGAGQAGDEQFF.

The V gene is TRBV19, the J gene TRBJ1-2, with a weak D call TRBD1 (5 bases). The CDR3 is made up of 13 amino acids. CDR1 and CDR2 (germline): LNHDA, SQIVND (reference sequence). Trimming took 7 bases from V and 4 from J, leaving 13 bases between them. The CDR3 nucleotides are TGTGCCAGTACAGGGCGGGGCGGCTATGGCTACACCTTC. It encodes CASTGRGGYGYTF.

The V call is TRBV13, the J call TRBJ2-7; 12 nucleotides agree with TRBD2. This CDR3 is built from 19 residues. The V gene end was trimmed by 1 base and the J gene end by 4 bases; junction bases not matched to a gene: 14. Germline CDR1 reads PRHDT; CDR2 reads FYEKMQ (reference sequence). CDR3 DNA: TGTGCCAGCAGCTTAGTCGCTGGGGACCTGACTAGCGGGAGATACGAGCAGTACTTC. Translation: CASSLVAGDLTSGRYEQYF.

This sequence joins TRBV27 and TRBJ2-1; 11 bases match TRBD2. CDR1 is MNHEY, CDR2 SMNVEV, per germline (reference sequence). Trimming took 0 bases from V and 5 from J; bases not matched to a gene: 15. CDR3 length: 20 residues. This chain's CDR3 is CASSLSGLAATSGVNNEQFF. Here the CDR3 DNA reads TGTGCCAGCAGTTTATCTGGTCTTGCCGCGACTAGCGGGGTCAACAATGAGCAGTTCTTC.

V usage is TRBV5-6 and J usage is TRBJ1-2, with D possibly being TRBD1 (5 bases). The V end was cut by 3 bases, the J end by 4 bases, with 13 bases between. This CDR3 is 14 amino acids long. Germline CDR1 SGHDT, CDR2 YYEEEE. The CDR3 nucleotides are TGTGCCAGCAGCTGGAACACGGGACCCTATGGCTACACCTTC. Protein sequence: CASSWNTGPYGYTF. The full variable domain, rest sourced from reference TRBV5-6 and TRBJ1-2, is DAGVTQSPTHLIKTRGQQVTLRCSPKSGHDTVSWYQQALGQGPQFIFQYYEEEERQRGNFPDRFSGHQFPNYSSELNVNALLLGDSALYLCASSWNTGPYGYTFGSGTRLTVV.

The gene calls are TRBV7-9 and TRBJ2-2; no clear D gene. Deletions cut 11 bases from V and 6 bases from J, with 7 bases between. Germline-derived CDR1 and CDR2 are SEHNR and FQNEAQ (reference sequence). CDR3 length: 10 residues. The CDR3 coding sequence is TGTGCCGGTCGTTCCGGGGAGCTGTTTTTT. It is translated as CAGRSGELFF.

The CDR3 reads CASSLWADGYTF. The CDR3 coding sequence is TGTGCCAGCAGCCTGTGGGCGGATGGCTACACCTTC. V is TRBV7-9 and J is TRBJ1-2; the D is unclear. Germline V CDR1 and CDR2: SEHNR, FQNEAQ (reference sequence). CDR3 length: 12 amino acids. V lost 5 bases and J lost 6, with 10 bases in between.